This T cell receptor beta chain was found in a study of vaccination and CD4 T cells after COVID-19 (dated by TCRdb to between 2021 and 2022). Broadly, across the study: SARS-CoV-2 positivity had been established in the convalescent patients by nasal swab PCR, and mild disease was recorded in under ten of these patients and severe disease in one. In the convalescent cohort there were six males and four females, among whom were two Hispanic individuals, seven Caucasians, two Asians and one multiracial person. Each participant got two doses of either the Pfizer-BioNTech BNT162b2 vaccine (n=8) or the Moderna mRNA-1273 vaccine (n=2). Post-COVID blood samples from convalescent patients were collected a median of roughly 100 days after diagnosis, with a range of 35 to 161 days. The time from the second vaccine dose to post-vaccine blood sampling had a median of approximately 72 days and ranged from roughly 13 to 241 days. Overlapping spike peptide pools from SARS-CoV-2 and from the common cold coronaviruses HCoV-NL63, HCoV-OC43 and HCoV-229E were used as culture stimuli. Control cultures received a CEFX viral epitope pool as the positive control, an HIV-1 Nef peptide pool as the negative control, or no peptide. In some eleven COVID-19 convalescent patients and a few infection-naive healthy vaccine recipients, researchers compared the spike-specific CD4+ TCR repertoire from before mRNA vaccination with the repertoire from after.

What this sample's treatment or condition label stands for: roughly 10-day PBMC culture with coronavirus spike peptide pools or control peptides (ViraFEST assay). The ViraFEST assay, used in the study, expanded antigen-specific T cells with peptide pools and then identified the expanded clonotypes through TCR sequencing. Positive SARS-CoV-2 PCR tests in the convalescent patients dated from March to December 2020, before Alpha, Beta and Delta variants emerged in the United States. Over 1.5 million PBMCs per well were cultured in IMDM with approximately 5% human AB serum and approximately 10 IU/ml IL-2, plus 10 ug/ml peptide pools. On days 3 and 7, half of the culture medium was replaced with fresh IL-2-containing medium. After 10 to 11 days of culture, CD4+ T cells were isolated by negative selection using the EasySep CD4+ T cell isolation kit. Ficoll-Paque Plus gradient centrifugation was used to isolate PBMCs from whole blood, and the isolated PBMCs were then either used fresh or cryopreserved at -140C. Culture conditions were generally each tested in triplicate wells.

By sample share, this clonotype is medium-sized (0.01 to 0.1%). This clone's antigen is unknown. No base qualities exist here, and no much larger clone lies one base off it. The library was prepared using PCR. DNA from cultured CD4+ T cells was subjected to TCR sequencing with the Oncomine TCR Beta short-read assay at the Johns Hopkins FTIC core. The QIAamp micro DNA kit was used to extract genomic DNA from the cultured CD4+ T cells. The Oncomine TCR Beta libraries from cultured CD4+ T cells were pooled using unique dual indexes and then sequenced on an Illumina iSeq 100. On the authors' methods: Non-productive sequences were removed, and CDR3s not starting with C, not ending with F or W, or shorter than 7 amino acids were discarded. The MANAFEST web application identified antigen-specific clonotypes by comparing peptide-stimulated wells against reference wells and other culture wells. For a clone to be called positive, the clone needed an FDR below 0.05, an odds ratio above 5, and a productive frequency above 0.1% in at least two of three replicate wells. Clonotypes that were significantly expanded in both SARS-CoV-2 spike wells and at least one common cold coronavirus spike condition were defined as cross-reactive. Levenshtein distances (stringdist) and unrooted phylogenetic trees (ape) in R version 3.6.1 were used to assess CDR3 homology. In TCRdb, the public reads were trimmed at Q25 with fastp and aligned with MiXCR, with productive beta chains retained. Each entry is one CDR3 protein sequence, shown with its most common DNA and genes. The V and J calls shown here were made by TCRdb, not taken from the authors' results. This sample is represented by 5,900 or so distinct CDR3 sequences; 32% of them were singletons. Jointly, the top ten make up less than 14% of the sample.

General conclusions and limits of the study: In convalescent patients, a median about 90% of post-vaccine SARS-CoV-2-reactive clones were detected only after vaccination, and vaccine-specific priming was suggested by this finding. The study included relatively few convalescent patients and did not analyze early timepoints after natural infection. Of the vaccine-specific clones in convalescent patients, 304 of 307, or nearly all, reacted only to SARS-CoV-2 spike and did not cross-react with common cold coronaviruses. The median number of SARS-CoV-2-reactive clonotypes rose from around 22 after infection to 38 after vaccination, but the change was not significant.

The germline V gene (reference sequence) supplies CDR1 DFQATT and CDR2 SNEGSKA. Reading from cysteine to phenylalanine, the CDR3 counts 12 amino acids. Of the read, only the CDR3 DNA is kept; its 36 bases are in frame from base 1. The germline V end is reduced by 5 bases and the J end by 8 bases; junction bases left unmatched: 4. The clonotype comes from a human donor who had recovered from COVID-19. The sample here was CD4+ T cells from blood, cultured in vitro, taken after SARS-CoV-2 vaccination. The sequence joins TRBV20-1 to TRBJ2-3; the central 10 bases match TRBD2. The CDR3 amino acid sequence is: CSAFPSGGTQYF. The bases read TGCAGTGCTTTCCCTAGCGGGGGTACGCAGTATTTT.